The T cell receptor beta chain under discussion was sequenced for a study of cytomegalovirus exposure and HLA in healthy donors. Germline V CDR1 and CDR2: MGHRA, YSYEKL. The CDR3 totals 16 residues. Unmatched junction bases numbered 5, after V lost 2 bases and J lost 6 bases. Both 60 Vbeta primers and 13 Jbeta primers went into the PCR. Measured with immunoSEQ multiplex PCR; TCRdb has only the in-frame clones, and not every one. The sample has 110,000 or so clones, 70% to 80% seen once. The chain has TRBV4-1 and TRBJ2-1, with 12 bases aligning to TRBD2. Sequencing was performed on PBMCs. The TCR was taken from a woman between 25 and 40 years old in good health and CMV-seropositive. The CDR3 region is CASSQLAGGGGNEQFF. CDR3 coding DNA: TGCGCCAGCAGCCAACTAGCGGGAGGGGGGGGCAATGAGCAGTTCTTC.